This TCR beta chain was identified during a study of vaccination effects on CD4 cells after COVID-19. The table came from immunoSEQ multiplex PCR; TCRdb's copy has only in-frame clones and leaves some out. Of 73,000 or so clones listed, over 70% are singletons. Viral peptide pool expansion of antigen-specific CD4+ T cells preceded sequencing in the ViraFEST assay. Isolating CD4+ T cells followed 9 to 11 days of culture. The study found no prior SARS-CoV-2 infection in the vaccine recipients, who tested negative for nucleocapsid antibodies. A few million PBMC were seeded per well and grown in the presence of about 9.5 IU/ml IL-2 and around 10 ug/ml peptides. IL-2 medium was substituted for half the medium on days 3 and 7. Details on this clone: The antigen is not known.

Trimming cost V 2 bases and J 2 bases, with 9 bases left between them. The length of the CDR3 is 14 residues. CDR1 SNHLY and CDR2 FYNNEI come from the germline V gene. The origin of this receptor is a human donor who received a COVID-19 vaccine. Sequenced here: CD4+ T cells from PBMCs cultured with SARS-CoV-2 spike peptides, sampled before COVID-19 vaccination. The chain recombines TRBV2 with TRBJ2-5; the D is unclear. The CDR3 loop reads CASSEHSQQETQYF. The DNA for the CDR3 is TGTGCCAGCAGTGAACACTCGCAACAAGAGACCCAGTACTTC.